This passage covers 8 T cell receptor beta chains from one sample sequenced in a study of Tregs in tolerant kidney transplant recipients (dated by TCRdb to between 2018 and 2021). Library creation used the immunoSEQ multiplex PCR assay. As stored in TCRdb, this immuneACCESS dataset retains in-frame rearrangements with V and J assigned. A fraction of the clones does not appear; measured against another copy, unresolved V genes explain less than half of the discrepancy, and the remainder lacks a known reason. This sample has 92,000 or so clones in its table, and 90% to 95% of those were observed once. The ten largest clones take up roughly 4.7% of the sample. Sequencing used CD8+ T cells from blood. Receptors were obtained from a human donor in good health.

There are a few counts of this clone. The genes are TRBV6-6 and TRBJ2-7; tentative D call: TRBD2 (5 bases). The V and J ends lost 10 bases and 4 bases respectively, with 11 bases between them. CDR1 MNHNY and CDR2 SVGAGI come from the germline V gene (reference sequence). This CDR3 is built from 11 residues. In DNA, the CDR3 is TGTGCCACCACACGGGGTTACGAGCAGTACTTC. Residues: CATTRGYEQYF.

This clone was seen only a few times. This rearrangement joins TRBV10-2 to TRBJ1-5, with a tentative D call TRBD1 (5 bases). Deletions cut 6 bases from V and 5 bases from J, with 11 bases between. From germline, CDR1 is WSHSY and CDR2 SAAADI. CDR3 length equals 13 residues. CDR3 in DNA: TGCGCCAGCAGGGGGCGCCTTGATCAGCCCCAGCATTTT. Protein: CASRGRLDQPQHF.

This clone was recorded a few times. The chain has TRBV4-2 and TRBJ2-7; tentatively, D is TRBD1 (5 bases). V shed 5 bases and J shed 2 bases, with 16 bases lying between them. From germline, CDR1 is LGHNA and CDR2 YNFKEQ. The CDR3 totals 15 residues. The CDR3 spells CASSSVGTGPYEQYF. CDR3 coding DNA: TGTGCCAGCAGCTCCGTCGGTACAGGACCCTACGAGCAGTACTTC.

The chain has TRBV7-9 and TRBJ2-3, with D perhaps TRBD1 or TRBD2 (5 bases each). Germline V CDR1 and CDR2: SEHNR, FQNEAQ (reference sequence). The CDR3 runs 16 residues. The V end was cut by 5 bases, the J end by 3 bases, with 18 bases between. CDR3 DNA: TGTGCCAGCAGCCCTCGGACTGGGGGACGGACAGATACGCAGTATTTT. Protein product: CASSPRTGGRTDTQYF.

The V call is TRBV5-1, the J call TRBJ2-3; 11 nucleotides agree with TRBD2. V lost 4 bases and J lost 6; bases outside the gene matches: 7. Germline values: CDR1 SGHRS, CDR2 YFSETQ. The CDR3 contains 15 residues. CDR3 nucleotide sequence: TGCGCCAGCAGCCCAGCTAGCGGGGGGTTGGATACGCAGTATTTT. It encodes CASSPASGGLDTQYF.

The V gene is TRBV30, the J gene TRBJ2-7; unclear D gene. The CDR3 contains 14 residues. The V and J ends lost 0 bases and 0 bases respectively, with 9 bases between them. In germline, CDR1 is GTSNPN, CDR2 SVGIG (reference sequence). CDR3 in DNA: TGTGCCTGGAGTGTTGGTGGCCTCTCCTACGAGCAGTACTTC. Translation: CAWSVGGLSYEQYF. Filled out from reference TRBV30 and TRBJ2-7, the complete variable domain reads SQTIHQWPATLVQPVGSPLSLECTVEGTSNPNLYWYRQAAGRGLQLLFYSVGIGQISSEVPQNLSASRPQDRQFILSSKKLLLSDSGFYLCAWSVGGLSYEQYFGPGTRLTVT.

CDR3 nucleotide sequence: TGTGCCAGCAGCTTAGTAGCGGGACGCACAGATACGCAGTATTTT. This translates into CASSLVAGRTDTQYF. V is TRBV7-8 and J is TRBJ2-3; 8 bases agree with TRBD2. Germline V gives CDR1 SGHVS, CDR2 FQNEAQ. The CDR3 spans 15 residues. The V and J ends lost 1 base and 1 base, in that order; junction bases with no gene match: 1.

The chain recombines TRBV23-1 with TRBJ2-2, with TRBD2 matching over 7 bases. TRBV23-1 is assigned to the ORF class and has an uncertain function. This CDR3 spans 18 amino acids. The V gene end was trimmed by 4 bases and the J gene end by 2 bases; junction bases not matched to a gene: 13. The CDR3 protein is CASSRLLAEPKNTGELFF. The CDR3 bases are TGCGCCAGCAGTCGCCTCCTAGCGGAACCCAAAAACACCGGGGAGCTGTTTTTT.